Each of the 18 T cell receptor beta chains below was sequenced from the same sample in a study of memory CD4+ T cells and cytomegalovirus serostatus. The sort gate was single viable CD3+CD4+CD8-CD45RO+ cells for memory CD4+ T cells. Generated by immunoSEQ multiplex PCR, the TCRdb table keeps only in-frame clones and is missing some. The sample has around 45,000 clones; roughly 80% are singletons. Sequences were obtained from memory CD4+ T cells from blood. The receptors derive from an adult in good health and CMV-seronegative.

The chain uses TRBV5-5 and TRBJ2-3; TRBD1 aligns across 8 bases. With V trimmed by 4 bases and J by 2 bases, 9 bases remained unmatched. Germline CDR1 is SGHKS and CDR2 is YYEKEE (reference sequence). There are 16 residues in the CDR3. The CDR3 spells CASSPDPGQATDTQYF. Here the CDR3 DNA reads TGTGCCAGCAGCCCGGATCCGGGACAGGCCACAGATACGCAGTATTTT.

There are a few counts of this clone. The chain links TRBV2 to TRBJ2-1; D is perhaps TRBD1 (6 bases). Trimming removed 3 bases from V and 9 bases from J, with 6 bases in between. CDR3 length equals 11 residues. Germline V gives CDR1 SNHLY, CDR2 FYNNEI. CDR3 protein: CASSDRGEQFF. The CDR3 DNA reads as TGTGCCAGCAGTGACAGGGGTGAGCAGTTCTTC.

This chain links TRBV27 with TRBJ1-6; weak D call: TRBD1 (5 bases). The CDR3 spans 16 residues. Germline V CDR1 and CDR2: MNHEY, SMNVEV (reference sequence). V was cut by 7 bases and J by 6 bases, with 19 bases left in between. Here the CDR3 reads CASKGSWGSTNSPLHF. Written as DNA, the CDR3 is TGTGCCAGCAAAGGTTCTTGGGGGTCTACTAATTCACCCCTCCACTTT.

This chain connects TRBV11-2 to TRBJ2-4, with 8 bases lining up with TRBD1. Germline V gene lookup returns CDR1 SGHAT and CDR2 FQNNGV. The CDR3 runs 14 residues. The junction had 7 bases not matched to a gene; V was cut back by 5 bases and J by 7 bases. The CDR3 DNA follows: TGTGCCAGCAGCAGGACAGGGTTCGGGAACATTCAGTACTTC. As protein: CASSRTGFGNIQYF.

This chain joins TRBV5-1 and TRBJ2-5, with a weak D call TRBD1 (5 bases). The length of the CDR3 is 14 residues. Trimming removed 0 bases from V and 5 bases from J, with 11 bases in between. Germline CDR1 is SGHRS and CDR2 is YFSETQ. CDR3 region: CASSLAGRRETQYF. For the CDR3, the DNA is TGCGCCAGCAGCTTGGCAGGGCGTCGGGAGACCCAGTACTTC.

The chain couples TRBV27 to TRBJ2-1; 8 bases agree with TRBD2. This CDR3 has 15 residues. CDR1 is MNHEY and CDR2 is SMNVEV in the germline V gene (reference sequence). After removal of 3 bases from V and 2 bases from J, the junction contained 3 bases not matched to a gene. The CDR3 DNA reads TGTGCCAGCAGTTTGGCGGGGGGCGCCTACAATGAGCAGTTCTTC. Its protein product is CASSLAGGAYNEQFF.

The chain is built from TRBV7-9 and TRBJ2-2; D is unresolved. V dropped 6 bases and J dropped 4 bases, with 12 bases sitting between them. The CDR3 has 14 residues. Germline V gene data show CDR1 as SEHNR and CDR2 as FQNEAQ (reference sequence). The CDR3 sequence: CASRLGGSTGELFF. In DNA form, the CDR3 reads TGTGCCAGCAGATTGGGTGGGTCCACCGGGGAGCTGTTTTTT.

The V gene is TRBV10-3, the J gene TRBJ1-2, with D perhaps TRBD1 (5 bases). With 3 bases removed from V and 8 bases from J, the gap between germline ends came to 19 bases. The CDR3 is 15 amino acids. Germline V gene lookup returns CDR1 ENHRY and CDR2 SYGVKD. The CDR3 region is CAISDTVRGVGGYTF. DNA for the CDR3: TGTGCCATCAGTGATACGGTGAGGGGAGTGGGAGGCTACACCTTC.

The rearrangement uses TRBV4-2 and TRBJ2-1, with TRBD2 matching over 11 bases. Per germline, CDR1 LGHNA and CDR2 YNFKEQ. The CDR3 contains 18 residues. After removal of 0 bases from V and 3 bases from J, the junction contained 7 bases not matched to a gene. Here the CDR3 reads CASSQDRPSGGYYNEQFF. The CDR3 bases are TGTGCCAGCAGCCAAGATCGGCCTAGCGGGGGGTACTACAATGAGCAGTTCTTC.

The chain is built from TRBV6-5 and TRBJ1-2; D not certain. CDR3 size: 13 residues. Between the trimmed V and J ends, which lost 5 bases and 7 bases, there was a span of 14 bases. Germline V gene lookup returns CDR1 MNHEY and CDR2 SVGAGI. CDR3 protein: CASSGPDRRGYTF. CDR3 DNA: TGTGCCAGCAGTGGTCCGGATCGGCGTGGCTACACCTTC.

This chain joins TRBV7-9 and TRBJ2-7; 7 bases are a match to TRBD1. The length of the CDR3 is 14 residues. The junction had 4 bases not matched to a gene; V was cut back by 5 bases and J by 0 bases. CDR1 is SEHNR, CDR2 FQNEAQ, per germline (reference sequence). CDR3 coding DNA: TGTGCCAGCAGCCCCGACAGGGACTCCTACGAGCAGTACTTC. This codes for CASSPDRDSYEQYF.

J is TRBJ2-7 and V is TRBV27; 8 nucleotides line up with TRBD1. This CDR3 contains 15 residues. Per germline, CDR1 MNHEY and CDR2 SMNVEV (reference sequence). Unmatched junction bases numbered 6, after V lost 3 bases and J lost 2 bases. This chain's CDR3 is CASSFWTGYPYEQYF. Here the CDR3 DNA reads TGTGCCAGCAGTTTTTGGACAGGGTACCCCTACGAGCAGTACTTC.

CDR3 in DNA: TGTGCCAGCAGCACGGACGGCTACGAGCAGTACTTC. Translated: CASSTDGYEQYF. The chain links TRBV7-6 to TRBJ2-7; D remains unclear. Trimming took off 5 bases at V and 3 bases at J, with 8 bases between the two ends. The length of the CDR3 is 12 residues. Germline loops: CDR1 SGHVS, CDR2 FNYEAQ.

The chain joins TRBV6-1 to TRBJ2-1, with 7 bases identical to TRBD1. This CDR3 is built from 14 residues. Trimming took 4 bases from V and 10 from J; bases not matched to a gene: 10. Germline-derived CDR1 and CDR2 are MNHNS and SASEGT. The CDR3 region is CASSASRDSPEQFF. The CDR3 nucleotides read TGTGCCAGCAGTGCGTCCCGGGACAGCCCCGAGCAGTTCTTC.

V gene TRBV6-5 combines with J gene TRBJ1-1, with TRBD1 identical over 7 bases. This CDR3 is 14 amino acids long. Trimming took 6 bases from V and 1 from J; bases not matched to a gene: 5. Per the germline V gene, CDR1 is MNHEY and CDR2 is SVGAGI. CDR3 protein: CASSRTGPNTEAFF. The CDR3 nucleotides are TGTGCCAGCAGCCGGACAGGTCCGAACACTGAAGCTTTCTTT.

V is TRBV12-5 and J is TRBJ2-5; D call uncertain. Trimming left V 1 base short and J 4 bases short, with 1 base between. Germline values: CDR1 LGHNT, CDR2 FRNRAP. The CDR3 extends over 11 amino acids. CDR3 amino acids: CASGLAETQYF. For the CDR3, the DNA is TGTGCTAGTGGTTTGGCAGAGACCCAGTACTTC.

This chain connects TRBV4-2 to TRBJ2-6; 9 positions match TRBD2. Trimming at V came to 6 bases and at J to 3 bases, leaving 12 bases not matched to a gene. Germline lookup yields CDR1 LGHNA and CDR2 YNFKEQ. The CDR3 is 18 amino acids. CDR3 sequence (DNA): TGTGCCAGCAGAAAAGGCGGGGGGGCCCCCGGTGGGGCCAACGTCCTGACTTTC. Residues: CASRKGGGAPGGANVLTF.

The chain is built from TRBV7-5 and TRBJ1-6; TRBD1, as called in the table, went unchecked against the DNA. TRBV7-5 is a recognized pseudogene. The CDR3 loop spans 17 amino acids. CDR3 sequence reads: CVRSLRRQGAYNSPLHF. DNA of the CDR3: TGTGTCAGAAGTTTAAGGAGGCAGGGGGCGTATAATTCACCCCTCCACTTT.